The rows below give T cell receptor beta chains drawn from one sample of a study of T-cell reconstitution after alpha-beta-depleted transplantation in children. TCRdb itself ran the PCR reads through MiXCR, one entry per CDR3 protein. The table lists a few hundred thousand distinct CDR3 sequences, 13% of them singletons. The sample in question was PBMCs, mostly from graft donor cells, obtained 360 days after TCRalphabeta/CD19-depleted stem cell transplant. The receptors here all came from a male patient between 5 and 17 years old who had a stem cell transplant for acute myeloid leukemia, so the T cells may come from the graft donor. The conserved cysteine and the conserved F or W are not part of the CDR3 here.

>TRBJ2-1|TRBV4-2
ASSHSGTSGYNEQF
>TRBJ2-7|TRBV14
ASSPPGPSLFYEQY
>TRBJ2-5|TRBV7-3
ASSPYLAAQETQY
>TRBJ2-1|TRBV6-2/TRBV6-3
ASSYWGNEQF
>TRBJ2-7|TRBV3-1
ASSQDPSGRSEQY
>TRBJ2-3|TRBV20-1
SARYGGAGVSDTQY
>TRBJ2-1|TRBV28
ASSFGTTRGLAGGSSYNEQF
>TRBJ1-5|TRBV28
ASSKESNQPQH
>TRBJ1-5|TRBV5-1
ASSLASGDQPQH
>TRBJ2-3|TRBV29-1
SPGWEGARDTQY
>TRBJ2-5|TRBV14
ASSQVTSGMKTQY
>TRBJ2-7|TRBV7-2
ASSLAGTSGNIYEQY
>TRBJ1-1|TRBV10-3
AIRDRGASTEAF
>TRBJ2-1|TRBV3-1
ASSLTLAGGSLYNEQF
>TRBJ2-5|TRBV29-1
SVTSYGTQY
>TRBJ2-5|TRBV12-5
ASGFGETQY
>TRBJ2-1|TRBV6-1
ASSQIRLAGDSNEQF
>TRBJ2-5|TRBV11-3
ASSPSGAETQY
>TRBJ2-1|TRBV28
ASSFRLTVYNEQF
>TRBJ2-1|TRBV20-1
SASRGPLYNEQF
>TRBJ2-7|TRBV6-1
ASGGGNSYEQY
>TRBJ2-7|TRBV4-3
ASSQDPGLTYEQY
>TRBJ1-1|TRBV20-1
SARGAGTILSTEAF
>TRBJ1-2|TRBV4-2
ASSQAGRTNNYGYT
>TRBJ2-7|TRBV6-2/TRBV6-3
ASSDVRTSAYEQY
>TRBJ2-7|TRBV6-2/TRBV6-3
ASSRTTSFEQY
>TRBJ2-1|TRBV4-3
ASSQGSRAGGGYEQF
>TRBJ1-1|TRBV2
ASIEWGWGTEAF
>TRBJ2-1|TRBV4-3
ASSQVSGSYNEQF
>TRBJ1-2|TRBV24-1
ATSDWGQGSGYT
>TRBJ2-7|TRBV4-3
ASSQINRGLYEQY
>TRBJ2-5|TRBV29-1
SVERPKQETQY
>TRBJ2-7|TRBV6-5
ATGDWASYYEQY
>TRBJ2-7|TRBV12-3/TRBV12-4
ASSKGVASGNEQY
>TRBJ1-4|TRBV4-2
ASSPPGGLGATNEKLF
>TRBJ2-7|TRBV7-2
ASSTRDRGAYEQY
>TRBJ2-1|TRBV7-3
ASSLALDIGEQF
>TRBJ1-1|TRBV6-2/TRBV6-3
ASRLGKQGGTEAF
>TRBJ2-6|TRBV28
ASSYRGPGANVLT
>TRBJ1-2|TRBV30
ACPTGDYGYT
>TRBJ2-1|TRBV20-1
SASKRGTGLSYNEQF
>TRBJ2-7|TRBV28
ASGAGSSHEQY
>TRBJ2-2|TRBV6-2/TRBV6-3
ASSYLGHSRNTGELF
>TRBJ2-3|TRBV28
ASSTGGGPPTDTQY
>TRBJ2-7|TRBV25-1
ASSETGVFYEQY
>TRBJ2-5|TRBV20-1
SAEAGLETQY
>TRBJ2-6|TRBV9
ASSVGTGGPSGANVLT
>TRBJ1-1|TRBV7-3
ASSSYRRTIVSEAF
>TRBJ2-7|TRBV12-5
ASGLVLGQGVPYEQY
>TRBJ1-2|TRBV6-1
ASSARQLGTGYT
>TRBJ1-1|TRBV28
ASSLERGRTNTEAF
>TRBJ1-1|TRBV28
ASSPGGHTEAF
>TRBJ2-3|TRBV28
ASSLASGGIWDTQY